This T cell receptor beta chain was captured in a study of identical twins. As regards this clonotype: The antigen remains unidentified.

Findings of the study overall: The models gave estimates that fell short of the out-of-frame TCR alpha sharing seen in monozygotic twins.

V gave up 4 bases and J gave up 0 bases, with 10 bases separating them. This CDR3 has 15 amino acids. The germline V gene has CDR1 LGHDT and CDR2 YNNKEL (reference sequence). MiXCR was run by TCRdb on the 5' RACE reads, yielding one entry per CDR3 protein. The sample yields 690,000 or so distinct CDR3 sequences, 6.1% seen once. Sequenced: naive T cells sorted from blood. The chain has TRBV3-1 and TRBJ2-1, with D maybe TRBD1 (6 bases). This clonotype was obtained from a young man in good health. CDR3 residues: CASSRGLSSYNEQFF. The DNA of the CDR3 is TGTGCCAGCAGCCGGGGGCTCAGCTCCTACAATGAGCAGTTCTTC.